One and the same sample provided the 19 T cell receptor beta chains below, sequenced in a study of T cells in tuberculosis. Repertoires were generated with immunoSEQ multiplex PCR, while TCRdb's copy carries only in-frame clones and drops some. The sample carries roughly 34,000 clones, approximately 90% recorded once. Sequencing was done on a sample of PBMCs. These receptors came from a donor between 5 and 29 years old with latent tuberculosis or without tuberculosis infection. Some clones in this sample may be carry-over from other donors' samples.

This rearrangement joins TRBV30 to TRBJ2-7; the match to TRBD1 covers 7 bases. CDR3 length equals 11 residues. Germline V gene sequence: CDR1 GTSNPN, CDR2 SVGIG (reference sequence). With 7 bases clipped from V and 2 bases from J, the junction kept 2 bases outside the gene matches. This chain's CDR3 is CASGQAYEQYF. CDR3 bases: TGTGCCTCAGGACAGGCCTACGAGCAGTACTTC.

V and J are TRBV27 and TRBJ2-7, with 11 bases fitting TRBD1. The CDR3 contains 15 residues. Germline V lookup: CDR1 MNHEY, CDR2 SMNVEV (reference sequence). Trimming took 6 bases from V and 3 from J; bases not matched to a gene: 7. The DNA of the CDR3 is TGTGCCAGCAGGAGGGGGACAGGGGGAAACTACGAGCAGTACTTC. It codes for CASRRGTGGNYEQYF.

The V gene is TRBV5-1, the J gene TRBJ2-5; 9 bases agree with TRBD2. V lost 3 bases to trimming and J lost 6 bases; unmatched junction nucleotides: 6. CDR3 length: 14 residues. Germline V gives CDR1 SGHRS, CDR2 YFSETQ. CDR3 sequence (DNA): TGCGCCAGCAGCTACTCTAGCGGGGAACAGACCCAGTACTTC. This gives the protein CASSYSSGEQTQYF.

The V gene is TRBV7-8, the J gene TRBJ2-2, with 10 bases that match TRBD2. V lost 2 bases and J lost 5; bases outside the gene matches: 5. The CDR3 runs 16 residues. From germline, CDR1 is SGHVS and CDR2 FQNEAQ. Here the CDR3 reads CASSLQLAGRTGELFF. CDR3 in DNA: TGTGCCAGCAGCTTACAACTAGCGGGAAGAACCGGGGAGCTGTTTTTT.

This rearrangement joins TRBV14 to TRBJ1-5; 9 bases align to TRBD1. The CDR3 is 16 amino acids. CDR1 SGHDN and CDR2 FVKESK come from the germline V gene. The ends lost 11 bases at V and 0 bases at J; junction bases unmatched: 11. The CDR3 sequence: CARCPGQGFSNQPQHF. The CDR3, as DNA: TGTGCCCGATGCCCAGGACAGGGGTTTAGCAATCAGCCCCAGCATTTT.

The chain couples TRBV7-6 to TRBJ2-3; TRBD1 aligns across 7 bases. Germline V CDR1 and CDR2: SGHVS, FNYEAQ. With V trimmed by 5 bases and J by 0 bases, 8 bases remained unmatched. CDR3 length: 16 residues. CDR3 amino acids: CASSMLSGQSTDTQYF. The CDR3 nucleotides are TGTGCCAGCAGCATGCTCTCGGGACAGAGCACAGATACGCAGTATTTT.

The CDR3 coding sequence is TGCGCCAGCAGCACCGGACTAGTCGATGAGCAGTTCTTC. It yields the protein CASSTGLVDEQFF. The genes are TRBV5-1 and TRBJ2-1, with 7 bases fitting TRBD2. This CDR3 contains 13 residues. The junction had 6 bases not matched to a gene; V was cut back by 4 bases and J by 8 bases. Germline CDR1 reads SGHRS; CDR2 reads YFSETQ.

This chain joins TRBV19 and TRBJ2-1; TRBD2 matches at 10 bases. The CDR3 runs to 16 residues. Germline assignment: CDR1 LNHDA and CDR2 SQIVND (reference sequence). V shed 7 bases and J 10 bases; nucleotides not matched to a gene: 16. The CDR3 nucleotides are TGTGCCAGTAAGGTGAAGCGGGGGGGCCGGACGAGCGAGCAGTTCTTC. Translating it yields CASKVKRGGRTSEQFF. Complete variable domain (other parts from reference TRBV19 and TRBJ2-1): DGGITQSPKYLFRKEGQNVTLSCEQNLNHDAMYWYRQDPGQGLRLIYYSQIVNDFQKGDIAEGYSVSREKKESFPLTVTSAQKNPTAFYLCASKVKRGGRTSEQFFGPGTRLTVL.

CDR3 residues: CASSLSPGNFFNEQFF. In DNA form, the CDR3 reads TGTGCCAGCAGCTTATCGCCAGGAAACTTTTTTAATGAGCAGTTCTTC. The V call is TRBV11-2, the J call TRBJ2-1; D is unclear. Trimming removed 2 bases from V and 7 bases from J, with 18 bases in between. The CDR3 sequence is 16 residues long. Germline CDR1 and CDR2: SGHAT and FQNNGV. The whole variable domain, remainder taken from reference TRBV11-2 and TRBJ2-1, is EAGVAQSPRYKIIEKRQSVAFWCNPISGHATLYWYQQILGQGPKLLIQFQNNGVVDDSQLPKDRFSAERLKGVDSTLKIQPAKLEDSAVYLCASSLSPGNFFNEQFFGPGTRLTVL.

This rearrangement joins TRBV13 to TRBJ2-2, with D possibly matching TRBD1 (6 bases). The CDR3 consists of 15 residues. V lost 5 bases and J lost 5, with 15 bases in between. Germline CDR1 reads PRHDT; CDR2 reads FYEKMQ (reference sequence). For the CDR3, the DNA is TGTGCCAGCAGCCATACACAGGGAAGAACCGGGGAGCTGTTTTTT. Protein sequence: CASSHTQGRTGELFF.

This clone has only one observation. The chain employs TRBV10-3 and TRBJ2-2, with TRBD2 identical over 7 bases. Germline CDR1 reads ENHRY; CDR2 reads SYGVKD. The CDR3 spans 18 residues. V lost 1 base, J lost 0 bases, and 8 bases stayed unmatched. This CDR3 reads CAISEFSGLAANTGELFF. CDR3 coding DNA: TGTGCCATCAGTGAGTTCTCGGGGCTAGCGGCGAACACCGGGGAGCTGTTTTTT.

The CDR3 nucleotides are TGTGCCAGCAGCCAGGGTATTAGCTATGGCTACACCTTC. As protein: CASSQGISYGYTF. The V call is TRBV27, the J call TRBJ1-2; tentative D call: TRBD1 (5 bases). CDR3 size: 13 residues. Germline V gene data show CDR1 as MNHEY and CDR2 as SMNVEV (reference sequence). V lost 6 bases and J lost 4, with 12 bases in between.

The V gene is TRBV2, the J gene TRBJ1-2; 7 bases fit TRBD1. The J segment lost 5 bases and the V segment lost 5 bases, leaving 5 bases of the junction unmatched. The CDR3 covers 13 residues. In germline, CDR1 is SNHLY, CDR2 FYNNEI. CDR3 amino acids: CASSQDRLYGYTF. CDR3 coding DNA: TGTGCCAGCAGTCAGGACAGGTTGTATGGCTACACCTTC. The full variable domain, its missing parts supplied by reference TRBV2 and TRBJ1-2, is EPEVTQTPSHQVTQMGQEVILRCVPISNHLYFYWYRQILGQKVEFLVSFYNNEISEKSEIFDDQFSVERPDGSNFTLKIRSTKLEDSAMYFCASSQDRLYGYTFGSGTRLTVV.

The CDR3 region is CASSIRTGGGQPQHF. The DNA for the CDR3 is TGTGCCAGTAGTATCCGGACAGGGGGCGGCCAGCCCCAGCATTTT. The gene calls are TRBV19 and TRBJ1-5; 11 nucleotides match TRBD1. V lost 3 bases, J lost 7 bases, and 5 bases stayed unmatched. Germline V gene data show CDR1 as LNHDA and CDR2 as SQIVND (reference sequence). The CDR3 is 15 residues long.

This chain uses TRBV11-2 with TRBJ1-2; no firm D call. Germline loops: CDR1 SGHAT, CDR2 FQNNGV. Trimming took off 0 bases at V and 5 bases at J, with 13 bases between the two ends. CDR3 size: 15 residues. CDR3 bases: TGTGCCAGCAGCTTAGAGTCGTCATCCGGTTATGGCTACACCTTC. This sequence encodes CASSLESSSGYGYTF.

This rearrangement joins TRBV7-9 to TRBJ2-7; 7 bases fit TRBD2. CDR1 and CDR2 (germline): SEHNR, FQNEAQ (reference sequence). J gave up 0 bases and V 5 bases, and 10 bases lay outside the gene matches. The CDR3 is 16 amino acids. The CDR3 region has the DNA TGTGCCAGCAGCCCCCTCGGCGGGGGTACCTCCTACGAGCAGTACTTC. Translated: CASSPLGGGTSYEQYF.

This chain uses TRBV2 with TRBJ1-2, with D perhaps matching TRBD1 (5 bases). Trimming pared 2 bases from V and 8 bases from J, leaving 24 bases between. Germline V CDR1 and CDR2: SNHLY, FYNNEI. CDR3 length: 17 amino acids. The DNA of the CDR3 is TGTGCCAGCAGTGAAACCGGGGGGATCCGACGTGCGGCAGGCTACACCTTC. Translated: CASSETGGIRRAAGYTF.

The chain carries TRBV5-4 and TRBJ2-1; 8 bases match TRBD2. This CDR3 is 14 amino acids long. J lost 3 bases, V lost 4 bases, and 3 bases had no gene match. Germline V gene sequence: CDR1 SGHNT, CDR2 YYREEE (reference sequence). The CDR3 here is CASSPGLDYNEQFF. CDR3 bases: TGTGCCAGCAGCCCGGGACTAGACTACAATGAGCAGTTCTTC.

This clone turned up a few times. The chain's CDR3 is CASSLNRGESPLHF. CDR3 nucleotides: TGTGCCAGCAGCCTGAACAGGGGAGAATCACCCCTCCACTTT. The chain recombines TRBV5-4 with TRBJ1-6; TRBD1 matches at 7 bases. The CDR3 has 14 amino acids. Germline trimming cut 4 bases from V and 10 bases from J; bases unmatched to any gene: 8. The germline V gene has CDR1 SGHNT and CDR2 YYREEE (reference sequence).